Each of the 17 T cell receptor beta chains below was sequenced from the same sample in a study of cytomegalovirus exposure and HLA in healthy donors. PCR primers comprised 60 Vbeta and 13 Jbeta primers. Assay used: immunoSEQ multiplex PCR; TCRdb lists only in-frame clones, some missing. The sample carries 110,000 or so clones, 65% to 85% recorded once. Sequenced material: PBMCs. The receptors stem from a male donor in good health and CMV-seronegative.

The chain is built from TRBV5-4 and TRBJ1-4; maybe TRBD1 (5 bases). V lost 10 bases, J lost 2 bases, and 12 bases lay in between. CDR3 length: 13 residues. The germline CDR1 and CDR2 sequences are SGHNT and YYREEE (reference sequence). For the CDR3, the DNA is TGTGCCTCGGGGGAGGGGACTAATGAAAAACTGTTTTTT. Translating it yields CASGEGTNEKLFF.

The chain is built from TRBV28 and TRBJ2-5; D unclear. The V end lost 3 bases, the J end lost 7 bases, and 18 bases lay between the germline ends. This CDR3 spans 15 amino acids. Germline lookup yields CDR1 MDHEN and CDR2 SYDVKM. The CDR3 DNA sequence: TGTGCCAGCAGTTTTGGCTTCCAAACCCCACGGACCCAGTACTTC. Its translation is CASSFGFQTPRTQYF.

The chain recombines TRBV4-1 with TRBJ1-3; D is possibly TRBD1 (5 bases). Germline V CDR1 and CDR2: MGHRA, YSYEKL. V gave up 1 base and J gave up 4 bases, with 11 bases separating them. This CDR3 comprises 15 residues. The CDR3 DNA sequence: TGCGCCAGCAGCCAAGGGCCCAGGGCAGGAAACACCATATATTTT. Translating it yields CASSQGPRAGNTIYF.

The chain joins TRBV13 to TRBJ2-2; D possibly corresponds to TRBD1 (5 bases). Trimming removed 6 bases at V and 1 base at J, with 12 bases between. The CDR3 contains 15 residues. In germline, CDR1 is PRHDT, CDR2 FYEKMQ (reference sequence). CDR3 in DNA: TGTGCCAGCAGGGTTGGACACTTGAACACCGGGGAGCTGTTTTTT. Translation gives CASRVGHLNTGELFF.

V and J are TRBV11-3 and TRBJ2-3; 7 bases match TRBD2. The ends lost 4 bases at V and 1 base at J; junction bases unmatched: 5. The germline V gene encodes CDR1 SGHNT and CDR2 YENEEA. CDR3 size: 15 residues. This CDR3 reads CASSSQAGGTDTQYF. CDR3 nucleotide sequence: TGTGCCAGCAGCTCCCAGGCGGGGGGCACAGATACGCAGTATTTT.

The gene calls are TRBV19 and TRBJ1-5, with a weak D call TRBD1 (5 bases). The V gene's germline CDR1 is LNHDA and CDR2 SQIVND (reference sequence). Trimming took off 2 bases at V and 1 base at J, with 9 bases between the two ends. The CDR3 loop spans 15 amino acids. CDR3 region: CASSIWGPSNQPQHF. In DNA, the CDR3 is TGTGCCAGTAGTATATGGGGCCCGAGCAATCAGCCCCAGCATTTT.

The chain combines TRBV7-6 with TRBJ2-7, with D possibly being TRBD1 (5 bases). The germline CDR1 and CDR2 sequences are SGHVS and FNYEAQ. This CDR3 spans 14 amino acids. V gave up 2 bases and J gave up 0 bases, with 8 bases separating them. CDR3 in DNA: TGTGCCAGCAGCTTATCGACAGACTCCTACGAGCAGTACTTC. Translating it yields CASSLSTDSYEQYF.

The rearrangement uses TRBV7-9 and TRBJ2-1; weak D call: TRBD2 (5 bases). The CDR3 consists of 12 residues. Germline CDR1 SEHNR, CDR2 FQNEAQ (reference sequence). The V gene lost 5 bases and the J gene lost 10 bases, with 12 bases spanning the gap. The CDR3 nucleotides are TGTGCCAGCAGCCTCGAGCGGTTGGAGCAGTTCTTC. It translates to CASSLERLEQFF. Variable domain in full (rest from reference TRBV7-9 and TRBJ2-1): DTGVSQNPRHKITKRGQNVTFRCDPISEHNRLYWYRQTLGQGPEFLTYFQNEAQLEKSRLLSDRFSAERPKGSFSTLEIQRTEQGDSAMYLCASSLERLEQFFGPGTRLTVL.

The chain carries TRBV16 and TRBJ1-6; 7 nucleotides match TRBD1. This CDR3 spans 15 amino acids. Germline assignment: CDR1 KGHSY and CDR2 FQNENV. V trimming: 3 bases; J trimming: 12 bases; junction bases outside the gene matches: 11. The CDR3 nucleotides are TGTGCCAGCAGCCAGGTTAAAGGGGGCGGCGGACCCCTCCACTTT. It translates to CASSQVKGGGGPLHF.

This rearrangement joins TRBV30 to TRBJ2-5; 7 bases match TRBD1. The J call may be incorrect, as the DNA end agrees better with TRBJ2-7. Germline values: CDR1 GTSNPN, CDR2 SVGIG (reference sequence). The CDR3 covers 12 residues. In DNA form, the CDR3 reads TGTGCCTTCCGGGACAGCTCCTACGAGCAGTACTTC. This translates into CAFRDSSYEQYF.

The chain uses TRBV19 and TRBJ1-5, with D possibly TRBD1 on 6 matching bases. Deletions cut 6 bases from V and 4 bases from J, with 16 bases between. The CDR3 extends over 15 amino acids. Per the germline V gene, CDR1 is LNHDA and CDR2 is SQIVND (reference sequence). This CDR3 is CASRLRGGENQPQHF. For the CDR3, the DNA is TGTGCCAGTAGATTGCGAGGGGGTGAGAATCAGCCCCAGCATTTT.

The CDR3 DNA is TGTGCCAGCAGCGTAGCTGGTAGCGGGAGATTCAATGAGCAGTTCTTC. It encodes CASSVAGSGRFNEQFF. The chain employs TRBV9 and TRBJ2-1, with 9 bases lining up with TRBD2. V shed 0 bases, J shed 6 bases, and the junction held 7 bases outside the gene matches. The germline V gene has CDR1 SGDLS and CDR2 YYNGEE. The CDR3 is 16 amino acids.

The chain couples TRBV7-9 to TRBJ2-3, with TRBD2 matching 10 bases. From germline, CDR1 is SEHNR and CDR2 FQNEAQ (reference sequence). V was pared by 5 bases and J by 5 bases, with 10 bases of the junction left unmatched. The CDR3 runs to 16 residues. CDR3 amino acids: CASSEWLAGVEDTQYF. CDR3 in DNA: TGTGCCAGCAGCGAGTGGCTAGCGGGAGTTGAAGATACGCAGTATTTT.

The rearrangement uses TRBV7-9 and TRBJ2-7; D gene uncertain. Deletions cut 5 bases from V and 0 bases from J, with 8 bases between. This CDR3 region has 13 residues. CDR1 is SEHNR and CDR2 is FQNEAQ in the germline V gene (reference sequence). CDR3 region: CASSQAGSYEQYF. CDR3 sequence (DNA): TGTGCCAGCAGCCAAGCAGGCTCCTACGAGCAGTACTTC.

The chain uses TRBV7-2 and TRBJ2-1, with 12 positions matching TRBD2. From germline, CDR1 is SGHTA and CDR2 FQGNSA. The CDR3 has 15 amino acids. V shed 5 bases, J shed 5 bases, and the junction held 4 bases outside the gene matches. This chain's CDR3 is CASSRLAGANNEQFF. The DNA of the CDR3 is TGTGCCAGCAGCAGACTAGCGGGGGCCAACAATGAGCAGTTCTTC.

This chain uses TRBV7-2 with TRBJ2-3; TRBD2 matches at 16 bases. This CDR3 has 19 residues. Per the germline V gene, CDR1 is SGHTA and CDR2 is FQGNSA. V lost 5 bases to trimming and J lost 0 bases; unmatched junction nucleotides: 8. CDR3 sequence (DNA): TGTGCCAGCAGCCGCTCCGGGACTAGCGGGAGGGGAAGCACAGATACGCAGTATTTT. It codes for CASSRSGTSGRGSTDTQYF.

The chain carries TRBV5-6 and TRBJ2-3; maybe TRBD1 (6 bases). V was pared by 4 bases and J by 1 base, with 22 bases between. The CDR3 runs 18 residues. Looked up from germline, CDR1 is SGHDT and CDR2 is YYEEEE. The CDR3, as DNA: TGTGCCAGCAGCGTCAGGGGTTTAGGGCGAGGCGGCACAGATACGCAGTATTTT. This sequence encodes CASSVRGLGRGGTDTQYF.